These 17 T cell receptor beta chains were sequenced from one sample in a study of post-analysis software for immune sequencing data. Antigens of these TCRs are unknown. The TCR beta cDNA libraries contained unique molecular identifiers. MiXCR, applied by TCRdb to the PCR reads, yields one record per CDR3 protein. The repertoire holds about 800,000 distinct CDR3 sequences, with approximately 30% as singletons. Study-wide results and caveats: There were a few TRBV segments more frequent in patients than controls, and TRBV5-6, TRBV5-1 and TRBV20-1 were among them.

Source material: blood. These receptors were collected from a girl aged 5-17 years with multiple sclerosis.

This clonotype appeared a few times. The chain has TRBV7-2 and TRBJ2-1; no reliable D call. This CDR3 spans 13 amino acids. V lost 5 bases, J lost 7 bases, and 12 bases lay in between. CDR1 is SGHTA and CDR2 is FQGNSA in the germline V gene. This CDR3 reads CASSLDRRNEQFF. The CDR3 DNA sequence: TGTGCCAGCAGCCTAGACCGGCGGAATGAGCAGTTCTTC.

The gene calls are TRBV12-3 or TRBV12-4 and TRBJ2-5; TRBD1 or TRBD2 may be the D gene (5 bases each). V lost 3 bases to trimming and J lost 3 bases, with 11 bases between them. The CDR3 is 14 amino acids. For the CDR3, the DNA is TGTGCCAGCAGTTTCCCGGGGCCTAAAGAGACCCAGTACTTC. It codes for CASSFPGPKETQYF.

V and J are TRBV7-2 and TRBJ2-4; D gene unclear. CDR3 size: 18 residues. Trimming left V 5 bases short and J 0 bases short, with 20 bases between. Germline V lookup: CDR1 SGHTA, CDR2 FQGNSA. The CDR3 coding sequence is TGTGCCAGCAGCCGCGAGGCTGGGAACAGACTAGCCAAAAACATTCAGTACTTC. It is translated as CASSREAGNRLAKNIQYF.

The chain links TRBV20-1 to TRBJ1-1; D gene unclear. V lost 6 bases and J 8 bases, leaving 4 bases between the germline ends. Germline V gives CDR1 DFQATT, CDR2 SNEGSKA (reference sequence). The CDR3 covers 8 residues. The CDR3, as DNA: TGCAGTGCCGACGAAGCTTTCTTT. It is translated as CSADEAFF.

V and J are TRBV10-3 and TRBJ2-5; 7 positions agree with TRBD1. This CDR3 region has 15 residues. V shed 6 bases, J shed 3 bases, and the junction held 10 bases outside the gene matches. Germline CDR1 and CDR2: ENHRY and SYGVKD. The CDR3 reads CAISDPGTAEETQYF. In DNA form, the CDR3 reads TGTGCCATCAGCGACCCAGGGACAGCCGAAGAGACCCAGTACTTC.

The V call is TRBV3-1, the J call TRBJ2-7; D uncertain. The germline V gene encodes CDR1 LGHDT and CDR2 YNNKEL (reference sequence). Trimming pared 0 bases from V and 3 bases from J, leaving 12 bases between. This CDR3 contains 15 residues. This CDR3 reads CASSQDGERNYEQYF. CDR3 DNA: TGTGCCAGCAGCCAAGATGGCGAGCGAAACTACGAGCAGTACTTC.

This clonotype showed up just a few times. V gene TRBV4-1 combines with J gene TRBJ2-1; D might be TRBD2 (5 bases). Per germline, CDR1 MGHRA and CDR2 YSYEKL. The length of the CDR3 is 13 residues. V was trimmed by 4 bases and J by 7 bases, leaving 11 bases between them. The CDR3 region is CASSPISGNEQFF. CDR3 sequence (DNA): TGCGCCAGCAGCCCAATATCGGGGAATGAGCAGTTCTTC.

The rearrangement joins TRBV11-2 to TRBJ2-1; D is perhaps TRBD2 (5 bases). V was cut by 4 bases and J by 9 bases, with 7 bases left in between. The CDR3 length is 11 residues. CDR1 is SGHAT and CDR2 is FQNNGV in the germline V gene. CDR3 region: CASSWTGEQFF. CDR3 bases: TGTGCCAGCAGCTGGACTGGTGAGCAGTTCTTC.

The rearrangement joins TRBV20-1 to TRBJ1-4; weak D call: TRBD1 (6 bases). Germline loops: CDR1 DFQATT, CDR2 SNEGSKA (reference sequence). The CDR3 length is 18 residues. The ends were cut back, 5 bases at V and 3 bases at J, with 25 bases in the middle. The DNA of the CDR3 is TGCAGTGCTCCTCCCCCACGGGGGGCATTATGGGCTAATGAAAAACTGTTTTTT. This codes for CSAPPPRGALWANEKLFF.

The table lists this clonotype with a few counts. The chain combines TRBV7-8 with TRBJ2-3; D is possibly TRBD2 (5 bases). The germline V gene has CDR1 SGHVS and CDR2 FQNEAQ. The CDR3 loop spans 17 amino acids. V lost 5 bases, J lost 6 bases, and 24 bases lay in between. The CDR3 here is CASSPRASGPPGDTQYF. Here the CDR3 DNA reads TGTGCCAGCAGCCCGAGGGCCAGCGGACCCCCCGGTGATACGCAGTATTTT.

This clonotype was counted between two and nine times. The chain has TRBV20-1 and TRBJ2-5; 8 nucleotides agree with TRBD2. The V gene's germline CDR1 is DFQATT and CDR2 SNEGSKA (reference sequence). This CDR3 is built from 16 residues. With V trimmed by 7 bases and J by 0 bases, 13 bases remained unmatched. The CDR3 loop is CSVTFGRGAHQETQYF. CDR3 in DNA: TGCAGTGTCACCTTCGGGCGGGGGGCCCACCAAGAGACCCAGTACTTC.

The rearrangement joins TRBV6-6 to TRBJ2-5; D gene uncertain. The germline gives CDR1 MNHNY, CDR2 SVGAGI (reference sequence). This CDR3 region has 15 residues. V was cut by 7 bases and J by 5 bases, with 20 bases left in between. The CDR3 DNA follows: TGTGCCAGCAATCACGGTGGGCAGGATGGGGAGACCCAGTACTTC. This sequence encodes CASNHGGQDGETQYF.

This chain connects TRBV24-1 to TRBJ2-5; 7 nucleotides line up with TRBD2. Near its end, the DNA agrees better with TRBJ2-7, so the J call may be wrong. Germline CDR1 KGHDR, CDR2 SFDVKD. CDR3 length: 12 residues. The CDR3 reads CATQGGSHEQYF. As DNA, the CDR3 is TGTGCCACGCAGGGAGGGAGCCACGAGCAGTACTTC.

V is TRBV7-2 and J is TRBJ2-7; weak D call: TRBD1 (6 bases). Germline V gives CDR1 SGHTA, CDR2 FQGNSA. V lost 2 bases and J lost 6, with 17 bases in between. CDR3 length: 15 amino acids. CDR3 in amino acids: CASSLKGPDRSEQYF. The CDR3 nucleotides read TGTGCCAGCAGCTTAAAGGGTCCCGACAGGAGCGAGCAGTACTTC.

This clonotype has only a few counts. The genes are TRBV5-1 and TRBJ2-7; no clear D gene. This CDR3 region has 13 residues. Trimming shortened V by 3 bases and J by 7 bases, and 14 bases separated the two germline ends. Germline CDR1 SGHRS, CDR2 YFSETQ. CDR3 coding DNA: TGCGCCAGCAGCTCTGACAACTACAATGAGCAGTACTTC. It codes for CASSSDNYNEQYF.

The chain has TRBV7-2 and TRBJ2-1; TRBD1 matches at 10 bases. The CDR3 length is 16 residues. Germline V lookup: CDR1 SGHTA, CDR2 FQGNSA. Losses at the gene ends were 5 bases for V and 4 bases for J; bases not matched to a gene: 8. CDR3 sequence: CASSPYGTGAYNEQFF. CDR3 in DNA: TGTGCCAGCAGCCCCTACGGGACAGGGGCTTACAATGAGCAGTTCTTC.

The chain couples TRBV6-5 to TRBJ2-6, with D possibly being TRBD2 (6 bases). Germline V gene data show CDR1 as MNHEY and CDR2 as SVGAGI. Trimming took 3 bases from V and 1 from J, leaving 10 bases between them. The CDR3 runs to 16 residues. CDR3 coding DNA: TGTGCCAGCAGTTATTTTCGGGGGTCTGGGGCCAACGTCCTGACTTTC. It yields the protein CASSYFRGSGANVLTF.